A few counts support the clone carrying this TCR beta chain. The antigen remains undetermined. These data belong to a study of T cell repertoires in cytomegalovirus infection. Overall study results and limits: The ex vivo response showed dominance by HLA-C-restricted CMV-specific TCR beta clonotypes.

Via MiXCR, TCRdb re-called the reads, giving one row per CDR3 protein. In the table there are fewer than 850,000 distinct CDR3 sequences, 29% of which are singletons. There are 15 residues in the CDR3. Germline CDR1 is SGHVS and CDR2 is FNYEAQ. V shed 1 base and J shed 4 bases, with 10 bases lying between them. The sequences come from cultured CD8+ T cells from PBMCs, collected from culture after CMV antigen stimulation. The source of this sequence is a human donor in good health (CMV status not recorded). Some clones in this sample may be carry-over from other donors' samples. The V and J genes are TRBV7-6 and TRBJ2-2; D gene uncertain. This CDR3 is CASSLEVLGTGELFF. CDR3 bases: TGTGCCAGCAGCTTAGAAGTCTTGGGCACCGGGGAGCTGTTTTTT.